This is a list of T cell receptor beta chains from one sample in a study of blood T cells in healthy people across ages. One entry per CDR3 protein results from TCRdb running MiXCR on the 5' RACE reads. Of roughly 1.4 million distinct CDR3 sequences in the sample, approximately 59% were seen once. Sequencing was done on a sample of blood. Receptors originate from a man younger than 35 in good health. Both conserved end residues are part of each CDR3. The order of the fields is J gene, clone size, D gene, V gene, CDR3 protein, CDR3 DNA. The D gene is left open where the match is weak. For some rows the clone size is stated as once, few or many, or as a class when expanded; others skip it.

>TRBJ2-6|few|-|TRBV9
CASSVDAHPGANVLTF
TGTGCCAGCAGCGTAGATGCACACCCTGGGGCCAACGTCCTGACTTTC
>TRBJ2-5|-|-|TRBV5-1
CASGFGGTGETQYF
TGCGCCAGCGGATTTGGCGGGACGGGAGAGACCCAGTACTTC
>TRBJ1-1|-|-|TRBV5-6
CASSLDGQYSMNTEAFF
TGTGCCAGCAGCTTGGACGGGCAATACTCGATGAACACTGAAGCTTTCTTT
>TRBJ2-1|-|-|TRBV5-1
CANLASSNEQFF
TGCGCCAACTTAGCGTCCTCCAATGAGCAGTTCTTC
>TRBJ1-4|-|TRBD1|TRBV7-2
CASSLDRGSEKLFF
TGTGCCAGCAGCTTAGACAGGGGGTCTGAAAAACTGTTTTTT
>TRBJ2-5|-|-|TRBV4-3
CASSQDTGPTETQYF
TGCGCCAGCAGCCAAGATACCGGGCCTACGGAGACCCAGTACTTC
>TRBJ2-3|-|TRBD2|TRBV20-1
CSALLAGDTQYF
TGCAGTGCTCTCTTAGCGGGAGATACGCAGTATTTT
>TRBJ2-3|-|TRBD2|TRBV11-2
CASSLGRGGRDTQYF
TGTGCCAGCAGCTTGGGGCGGGGGGGCCGAGATACGCAGTATTTT
>TRBJ2-7|-|TRBD2|TRBV7-2
CASSFPSGYNEQYF
TGTGCCAGCAGCTTTCCTAGCGGGTACAACGAGCAGTACTTC
>TRBJ2-1|-|TRBD2|TRBV27
CASSLPTSFYNEQFF
TGTGCCAGCAGTTTACCGACTAGCTTCTACAATGAGCAGTTCTTC
>TRBJ2-5|-|TRBD2|TRBV7-2
CASSLLKTSGRSEETQYF
TGTGCCAGCAGCTTACTAAAAACTAGCGGGAGGTCCGAAGAGACCCAGTACTTC
>TRBJ1-2|-|TRBD1|TRBV6-5
CASSYTVPGGNYGYTF
TGTGCCAGCAGTTATACGGTCCCAGGGGGTAACTATGGCTACACCTTC
>TRBJ2-3|-|TRBD2|TRBV6-5
CASSYSLMAGGPDTQYF
TGTGCCAGCAGTTACTCCCTGATGGCGGGGGGGCCAGATACGCAGTATTTT
>TRBJ2-1|-|-|TRBV5-6
CASSSQRTEEFF
TGTGCCAGCAGCTCCCAGCGGACCGAGGAGTTCTTC
>TRBJ2-7|-|TRBD2|TRBV25-1
CASSDQSGRAGEQYF
TGTGCCAGCAGTGACCAAAGCGGGAGGGCCGGTGAGCAGTACTTC
>TRBJ2-5|-|-|TRBV7-8
CASSARGETQYF
TGTGCCAGCAGCGCAAGAGGGGAGACCCAGTACTTC
>TRBJ2-1|-|-|TRBV3-1
CASSQDPGTLPINEQFF
TGTGCCAGCAGCCAAGATCCGGGGACTCTTCCCATCAATGAGCAGTTCTTC
>TRBJ2-7|-|-|TRBV4-3
CASSQEFTEAQQYF
TGCGCCAGCAGCCAAGAATTTACGGAGGCGCAGCAGTACTTC
>TRBJ2-7|-|-|TRBV7-8
CASSLKVGGAAYEQYF
TGTGCCAGCAGCTTAAAGGTTGGGGGAGCCGCCTACGAGCAGTACTTC
>TRBJ2-1|-|-|TRBV10-3
CAISESLGEQFF
TGTGCCATCAGTGAGTCTTTGGGTGAGCAGTTCTTC
>TRBJ1-2|-|-|TRBV7-9
CASSQAGGAGYGYTF
TGTGCCAGCAGCCAGGCGGGGGGCGCGGGCTATGGCTACACCTTC
>TRBJ2-1|-|-|TRBV2
CASSISGLSYNEQFF
TGTGCCAGCAGTATCTCGGGACTCTCCTACAATGAGCAGTTCTTC
>TRBJ1-5|-|-|TRBV27
CASSPTWLGQLNQPQHF
TGTGCCAGCAGTCCAACGTGGCTTGGACAGCTCAATCAGCCCCAGCATTTT
>TRBJ1-1|few|TRBD1|TRBV9
CASSVAPGQGAEAFF
TGTGCCAGCAGCGTAGCCCCGGGACAGGGGGCTGAAGCTTTCTTT
>TRBJ2-1|-|TRBD2|TRBV6-2/TRBV6-3
CASSEGPPGGSHNEQFF
TGTGCCAGCAGTGAGGGACCCCCGGGCGGGAGCCACAATGAGCAGTTCTTC
>TRBJ2-1|few|-|TRBV6-4
CARGRRGMINEQFF
TGTGCCAGGGGGAGGCGCGGGATGATCAATGAGCAGTTCTTC
>TRBJ2-7|-|-|TRBV27
CASSLKGLGSYEQYF
TGTGCCAGCAGTCTGAAGGGGTTGGGGTCCTACGAGCAGTACTTC
>TRBJ1-2|-|-|TRBV6-5
CASSYSGDINYGYTF
TGTGCCAGCAGTTACTCCGGGGACATCAACTATGGCTACACCTTC
>TRBJ2-3|few|TRBD1|TRBV10-3
CAISDWDRGFSDTQYF
TGTGCCATCAGTGATTGGGACAGGGGATTCTCAGATACGCAGTATTTT
>TRBJ2-5|once|-|TRBV4-1
CASSQDVDGGHTQETQYF
TGCGCCAGCAGCCAAGATGTAGATGGGGGACATACCCAAGAGACCCAGTACTTC
>TRBJ2-5|-|-|TRBV6-1
CASRRGYQETQYF
TGTGCCAGCAGGAGGGGTTACCAAGAGACCCAGTACTTC
>TRBJ2-1|few|TRBD2|TRBV20-1
CSASPRGLNYNEQFF
TGCAGTGCCTCGCCTCGGGGACTAAACTACAATGAGCAGTTCTTC
>TRBJ2-7|-|TRBD1|TRBV7-9
CASSPTQGALSYEQYF
TGTGCCAGCAGCCCGACACAGGGGGCCCTCTCCTACGAGCAGTACTTC
>TRBJ2-4|-|TRBD1|TRBV6-5
CASSYAGTGIPYEQCF
TGTGCCAGCAGTTACGCCGGGACAGGGATTCCCTACGAGCAGTGCTTC
>TRBJ2-1|many|TRBD2|TRBV29-1
CSVDGTSGGPYNEQFF
TGCAGCGTTGATGGGACTAGCGGGGGGCCTTACAATGAGCAGTTCTTC
>TRBJ2-1|-|TRBD2|TRBV12-5
CASGPTSGRGQSYNEQFF
TGTGCTAGTGGGCCTACTAGCGGGAGGGGACAATCCTACAATGAGCAGTTCTTC
>TRBJ2-1|-|-|TRBV6-5
CASSYGTPVNNEQFF
TGTGCCAGCAGTTACGGGACCCCTGTTAACAATGAGCAGTTCTTC
>TRBJ1-2|-|TRBD1|TRBV27
CASSLTRGHYGYTF
TGTGCCAGCAGTTTAACCAGGGGGCACTATGGCTACACCTTC
>TRBJ2-4|-|-|TRBV2
CASSDPLAGNIQYF
TGTGCCAGCAGTGATCCTCTAGCAGGCAACATTCAGTACTTC
>TRBJ1-1|-|TRBD1|TRBV10-3
CAISGTGWVNTEAFF
TGTGCCATCAGTGGGACAGGGTGGGTCAACACTGAAGCTTTCTTT
>TRBJ2-7|-|-|TRBV5-6
CASSVVGPPYEQYF
TGTGCCAGCAGCGTGGTAGGGCCCCCCTACGAGCAGTACTTC
>TRBJ1-1|few|-|TRBV25-1
CASSTPPAFEAFF
TGTGCCAGCTCAACACCCCCAGCGTTTGAAGCTTTCTTT
>TRBJ2-7|-|TRBD1|TRBV5-1
CASSLAPGQPYEQYF
TGCGCCAGCAGCTTGGCCCCGGGACAGCCCTACGAGCAGTACTTC
>TRBJ1-1|once|-|TRBV27
CASSLGPGLSTEAFF
TGTGCCAGCAGTTTAGGCCCAGGGCTGAGCACTGAAGCTTTCTTT
>TRBJ1-2|few|-|TRBV3-1
CASSQGPSGAANYGYTF
TGTGCCAGCAGCCAAGGGCCCTCCGGAGCCGCTAACTATGGCTACACCTTC
>TRBJ1-1|few|-|TRBV29-1
CSVETGVVSAEAFF
TGCAGCGTTGAGACAGGAGTGGTAAGCGCTGAAGCTTTCTTT
>TRBJ2-7|once|TRBD1|TRBV20-1
CSARPRDREYEQYF
TGCAGTGCTAGACCTCGGGACAGGGAATACGAGCAGTACTTC
>TRBJ2-3|-|-|TRBV28
CARSSYREFKGTSTDTQYF
TGTGCCCGCAGTTCCTACCGAGAATTTAAGGGGACCAGCACAGATACGCAGTATTTT
>TRBJ2-5|-|-|TRBV6-2/TRBV6-3
CASSYPQQETQYF
TGTGCCAGCAGTTACCCTCAACAAGAGACCCAGTACTTC
>TRBJ2-1|few|-|TRBV5-1
CASSLRIRFAYNEQFF
TGCGCCAGCAGCTTGAGGATCAGGTTCGCCTACAATGAGCAGTTCTTC